This T cell receptor (beta chain) derives from a study of a mutant IDH1 vaccine in newly diagnosed glioma. Study overall: Patients under treatment included approximately 60% males and about 40% females and had a mean age of approximately 44 years.

About this clone itself: The antigen is not known.

Germline V lookup: CDR1 SGDLS, CDR2 YYNGEE. CDR3 length equals 16 residues. V was clipped by 4 bases and J by 0 bases; unmatched bases: 8. Generated by immunoSEQ multiplex PCR, the TCRdb table keeps only in-frame clones and is missing some. The repertoire includes 40,000 to 60,000 clones, about three quarters of them detected once, and less than 2% sits in the top ten. Documented time point: week 5, during vaccination. The investigators gave 300 ug of mutant IDH1 20-mer peptide in each vaccine dose, together with topical imiquimod. Donor tumors were new WHO grade 3 or 4 IDH1-mutant, ATRX-lost astrocytomas.

The clonotype comes from a woman aged 40 to 49 with glioma. The sequencing here drew on PBMCs, taken from a glioma patient whose treatment included an IDH1 peptide vaccine. The chain links TRBV9 to TRBJ1-1, with 8 bases lining up with TRBD1. CDR3 residues: CASSKGTGVMNTEAFF. CDR3 in DNA: TGTGCCAGCAGCAAAGGGACAGGAGTCATGAACACTGAAGCTTTCTTT.